These 13 T cell receptor beta chains were sequenced from one sample in a study of blood T cell repertoires in COVID-19. Some clones are missing from TCRdb's copy, which holds only in-frame ones; the method was immunoSEQ multiplex PCR. The profile covers around 140,000 clones, with roughly 88% appearing a single time and more than 2% taken by the ten largest. Sequenced material: peripheral blood. These receptors originate from a man in his 70s with active COVID-19.

V and J are TRBV5-1 and TRBJ2-3, with D hard to call. Germline values: CDR1 SGHRS, CDR2 YFSETQ. Trimming took off 4 bases at V and 3 bases at J, with 6 bases between the two ends. The CDR3 consists of 12 residues. CDR3 sequence: CASSSSTDTQYF. CDR3 DNA sequence: TGCGCCAGCAGCAGCTCTACAGATACGCAGTATTTT.

CDR3 residues: CASSPRQGGTDTQYF. CDR3 DNA: TGTGCCAGCAGCCCGAGACAGGGGGGCACAGATACGCAGTATTTT. This rearrangement joins TRBV9 to TRBJ2-3; 9 positions match TRBD1. The ends lost 4 bases at V and 1 base at J; junction bases unmatched: 4. The germline V gene encodes CDR1 SGDLS and CDR2 YYNGEE. The CDR3 runs 15 residues.

This rearrangement joins TRBV30 to TRBJ1-3; 8 nucleotides line up with TRBD1. Germline V gene lookup returns CDR1 GTSNPN and CDR2 SVGIG (reference sequence). Unmatched junction bases numbered 2, after V lost 2 bases and J lost 2 bases. The CDR3 consists of 14 residues. CDR3 nucleotide sequence: TGTGCCTGGAGTACAGGGGGAACTGGAAACACCATATATTTT. This codes for CAWSTGGTGNTIYF.

The rearrangement joins TRBV13 to TRBJ1-1, with a possible D match to TRBD1 (5 bases). V was clipped by 0 bases and J by 4 bases, with 12 bases between them. In germline, CDR1 is PRHDT, CDR2 FYEKMQ (reference sequence). The CDR3 length is 15 residues. This CDR3 reads CASSLGWGGRTEAFF. The CDR3 DNA reads as TGTGCCAGCAGCTTAGGCTGGGGCGGACGCACTGAAGCTTTCTTT.

This chain uses TRBV29-1 with TRBJ2-7; 8 nucleotides match TRBD2. The CDR3 runs to 13 residues. Germline V CDR1 and CDR2: SQVTM, ANQGSEA. Trimming at V came to 5 bases and at J to 2 bases, leaving 5 bases not matched to a gene. The CDR3, as DNA: TGCAGCGTTAGACTAGCGAGTGCCTACGAGCAGTACTTC. This gives the protein CSVRLASAYEQYF.

This clone was observed a few times. The chain combines TRBV27 with TRBJ2-2; 9 bases are shared with TRBD1. Germline assignment: CDR1 MNHEY and CDR2 SMNVEV (reference sequence). The CDR3 is 14 amino acids. Trimming removed 8 bases from V and 6 bases from J; junction bases left unmatched: 7. CDR3 region: CASLQTGGPGELFF. In DNA form, the CDR3 reads TGTGCCAGCCTTCAAACAGGGGGCCCCGGGGAGCTGTTTTTT.

Details on this clone: This specimen includes other DNA sequences encoding the same CDR3. V is TRBV5-1 and J is TRBJ2-6; D is uncertain. The V end lost 0 bases, the J end lost 0 bases, and 4 bases lay between the germline ends. Germline CDR1 and CDR2: SGHRS and YFSETQ. CDR3 length: 15 residues. For the CDR3, the DNA is TGCGCCAGCAGCTTGGCAGGCTCTGGGGCCAACGTCCTGACTTTC. It yields the protein CASSLAGSGANVLTF. Complete variable domain (other parts from reference TRBV5-1 and TRBJ2-6): KAGVTQTPRYLIKTRGQQVTLSCSPISGHRSVSWYQQTPGQGLQFLFEYFSETQRNKGNFPGRFSGRQFSNSRSEMNVSTLELGDSALYLCASSLAGSGANVLTFGAGSRLTVL.

The rearrangement joins TRBV5-4 to TRBJ2-1; a weak D match, TRBD1 (6 bases). CDR1 is SGHNT, CDR2 YYREEE, per germline (reference sequence). The CDR3 totals 13 residues. Between the trimmed V and J ends, which lost 7 bases and 0 bases, there was a span of 8 bases. The CDR3 spells CASQGSSYNEQFF. The DNA for the CDR3 is TGTGCCAGCCAGGGGAGCTCCTACAATGAGCAGTTCTTC.

The genes are TRBV28 and TRBJ2-1, with 13 nucleotides matching TRBD2. Germline V gene data show CDR1 as MDHEN and CDR2 as SYDVKM. The V gene end was trimmed by 5 bases and the J gene end by 9 bases; junction bases not matched to a gene: 10. This CDR3 comprises 16 residues. CDR3 protein: CASSIPGLAGSTEQFF. In DNA, the CDR3 is TGTGCCAGCAGTATACCGGGACTAGCGGGATCTACTGAGCAGTTCTTC.

The gene calls are TRBV2 and TRBJ1-5; D not certain. From germline, CDR1 is SNHLY and CDR2 FYNNEI. The length of the CDR3 is 14 residues. The V and J ends lost 0 bases and 2 bases respectively, with 5 bases between them. In DNA form, the CDR3 reads TGTGCCAGCAGTGAAGCGCAGGGCAATCAGCCCCAGCATTTT. Protein: CASSEAQGNQPQHF.

The chain links TRBV5-1 to TRBJ2-1, with D perhaps TRBD2 (5 bases). The V end lost 0 bases, the J end lost 8 bases, and 6 bases lay between the germline ends. This CDR3 comprises 12 residues. CDR1 SGHRS and CDR2 YFSETQ come from the germline V gene. This CDR3 is CASSLGTHEQFF. The CDR3 nucleotides read TGCGCCAGCAGCTTGGGGACTCATGAGCAGTTCTTC.

The chain recombines TRBV19 with TRBJ2-3; the match to TRBD1 covers 8 bases. The V gene end was trimmed by 5 bases and the J gene end by 6 bases; junction bases not matched to a gene: 10. This CDR3 is 15 amino acids long. Germline V lookup: CDR1 LNHDA, CDR2 SQIVND (reference sequence). The CDR3 spells CASSVGQGSVDTQYF. CDR3 bases: TGTGCCAGTAGTGTAGGACAGGGATCGGTCGATACGCAGTATTTT.

This rearrangement joins TRBV6-5 to TRBJ1-4, with D possibly TRBD1 on 5 matching bases. Germline V gives CDR1 MNHEY, CDR2 SVGAGI. The CDR3 sequence is 14 residues long. V gave up 5 bases and J gave up 7 bases, with 14 bases separating them. The CDR3 nucleotides read TGTGCCAGCAGTCCCCAGGGAGCGGGTGAAAAACTGTTTTTT. Its translation is CASSPQGAGEKLFF.